The 15 T cell receptor beta chains below were found in one sample sequenced in a study of CD8 T cells in ankylosing spondylitis. Broader study findings: Ankylosing spondylitis blood seemed to carry a telltale TCR beta motif made of eight highly homologous variants.

These receptors have no identified antigens. TCRdb re-called the 5' RACE reads with MiXCR, one entry per CDR3 protein. The sample holds some 840,000 distinct CDR3 sequences, about 12% seen once. Input material: blood, either unsorted or a sorted T cell fraction (not recorded which). These receptors all stem from a male donor with ankylosing spondylitis.

This chain connects TRBV20-1 to TRBJ2-2; D gene uncertain. CDR1 DFQATT and CDR2 SNEGSKA come from the germline V gene (reference sequence). The CDR3 has 12 amino acids. V was cut by 6 bases and J by 5 bases, with 10 bases left in between. In DNA form, the CDR3 reads TGCAGTGCCGGCCGAGAAACCGGGGAGCTGTTTTTT. Translated, it gives CSAGRETGELFF.

The chain employs TRBV20-1 and TRBJ1-5; D uncertain. The CDR3 consists of 15 residues. The germline gives CDR1 DFQATT, CDR2 SNEGSKA (reference sequence). V gave up 2 bases and J gave up 1 base, with 12 bases separating them. CDR3 DNA sequence: TGCAGTGCTAGACCGGAGACTTACAGCAATCAGCCCCAGCATTTT. Amino acid sequence: CSARPETYSNQPQHF.

This chain connects TRBV20-1 to TRBJ2-5; 9 nucleotides line up with TRBD2. Germline lookup yields CDR1 DFQATT and CDR2 SNEGSKA (reference sequence). The ends lost 6 bases at V and 3 bases at J; junction bases unmatched: 11. The CDR3 contains 15 residues. The CDR3 bases are TGCAGTGCCTACCTCCTAGCGGGGTCGAAAGAGACCCAGTACTTC. This encodes CSAYLLAGSKETQYF.

This clonotype was found many times. The rearrangement links TRBV6-1 to TRBJ2-7, with 14 bases aligning to TRBD2. CDR1 is MNHNS, CDR2 SASEGT, per germline. The CDR3 consists of 14 residues. V gave up 6 bases and J gave up 2 bases; unmatched junction bases: 0. The CDR3 bases are TGTGCCAGCAGGGGACTAGCGGGAGCCTACGAGCAGTACTTC. Its protein product is CASRGLAGAYEQYF.

This clonotype was seen a few times. This chain uses TRBV20-1 with TRBJ2-7, with no clear D. This CDR3 is 14 amino acids long. The germline V gene encodes CDR1 DFQATT and CDR2 SNEGSKA (reference sequence). The ends were cut back, 4 bases at V and 0 bases at J, with 13 bases in the middle. In nucleotides, the CDR3 is TGCAGTGCTAAAGACACCCCGAGCTCCTACGAGCAGTACTTC. The encoded protein is CSAKDTPSSYEQYF.

The sample holds a few counts of this clonotype. CDR3 amino acids: CSARPPTWTGRGLDTQYF. The CDR3 DNA is TGCAGTGCTAGGCCACCTACCTGGACAGGGCGAGGTTTGGATACGCAGTATTTT. The chain uses TRBV20-1 and TRBJ2-3; 8 bases line up with TRBD1. CDR3 length: 18 residues. V gave up 3 bases and J gave up 6 bases; unmatched junction bases: 20. CDR1 DFQATT and CDR2 SNEGSKA come from the germline V gene (reference sequence).

This clonotype appeared a few times. The rearrangement uses TRBV5-5 and TRBJ2-1; D remains unclear. The CDR3 has 15 amino acids. The germline CDR1 and CDR2 sequences are SGHKS and YYEKEE (reference sequence). V lost 2 bases to trimming and J lost 0 bases, with 9 bases between them. The CDR3 here is CASSFGWSSYNEQFF. The CDR3, as DNA: TGTGCCAGCAGCTTCGGATGGAGCTCCTACAATGAGCAGTTCTTC.

This clonotype was detected a few times. The genes are TRBV18 and TRBJ2-7, with unresolved D. The CDR3 has 13 residues. Trimming pared 2 bases from V and 2 bases from J, leaving 7 bases between. Germline CDR1 and CDR2: KGHSH and LQKENI. The chain's CDR3 is CASSPGDPYEQYF. The CDR3 DNA reads TGTGCCAGCTCACCAGGGGATCCCTACGAGCAGTACTTC.

This clonotype has just a few counts. The chain is built from TRBV10-3 and TRBJ2-7; 7 positions match TRBD1. The CDR3 runs 15 residues. Losses at the gene ends were 6 bases for V and 2 bases for J; bases not matched to a gene: 10. Per the germline V gene, CDR1 is ENHRY and CDR2 is SYGVKD. CDR3 sequence: CAIRGDGTDTYEQYF. The DNA of the CDR3 is TGTGCCATCAGGGGGGACGGGACAGATACCTACGAGCAGTACTTC.

The CDR3 loop is CASSQDVDIGYTF. In nucleotides, the CDR3 is TGTGCCAGCAGCCAAGACGTGGACATTGGCTACACCTTC. The chain uses TRBV4-2 and TRBJ1-2, with D possibly matching TRBD1 (5 bases). This CDR3 contains 13 residues. V was clipped by 0 bases and J by 7 bases, with 9 bases between them. CDR1 and CDR2 from the germline V gene are LGHNA and YNFKEQ.

This clonotype came up many times. The rearrangement links TRBV10-3 to TRBJ1-3, with D unclear. Trimming took 10 bases from V and 0 from J, leaving 7 bases between them. The germline V gene has CDR1 ENHRY and CDR2 SYGVKD. The CDR3 is 12 residues long. The CDR3 here is CATEASGNTIYF. In DNA form, the CDR3 reads TGTGCCACGGAGGCCTCTGGAAACACCATATATTTT.

A few counts support this clonotype. The J gene is TRBJ1-1, the V gene TRBV14; D is undetermined. The V end lost 3 bases, the J end lost 5 bases, and 13 bases lay between the germline ends. This CDR3 has 14 amino acids. Per the germline V gene, CDR1 is SGHDN and CDR2 is FVKESK. CDR3 bases: TGTGCCAGCAGCCAGACCTACAGTGGAACTGAAGCTTTCTTT. Translated, it gives CASSQTYSGTEAFF.

This clonotype occurred many times. CDR3 residues: CSVHAGTDTQYF. The CDR3 coding sequence is TGCAGCGTTCACGCGGGGACAGATACGCAGTATTTT. The chain recombines TRBV29-1 with TRBJ2-3, with D tentatively TRBD2 (6 bases). The CDR3 is made up of 12 amino acids. Trimming removed 5 bases at V and 3 bases at J, with 9 bases between. CDR1 is SQVTM, CDR2 ANQGSEA, per germline.

This clonotype was observed a few times. The chain links TRBV20-1 to TRBJ2-5; TRBD2 matches 14 bases. The V and J ends lost 8 bases and 6 bases, in that order; junction bases with no gene match: 5. The CDR3 runs 13 residues. The V gene's germline CDR1 is DFQATT and CDR2 SNEGSKA (reference sequence). CDR3 region: CSPGTSGSKTQYF. CDR3 in DNA: TGCAGTCCGGGGACTAGCGGGAGTAAGACCCAGTACTTC.

This clonotype was seen more than once but under ten times. This chain links TRBV20-1 with TRBJ1-1; D gene ambiguous. From germline, CDR1 is DFQATT and CDR2 SNEGSKA (reference sequence). The V and J ends lost 5 bases and 8 bases respectively, with 21 bases between them. The length of the CDR3 is 14 residues. The CDR3 loop is CSAATGYRTGEAFF. The DNA for the CDR3 is TGCAGTGCTGCTACGGGGTACCGGACTGGGGAAGCTTTCTTT.